This T cell receptor (beta chain) derives from a study of control samples from healthy donors and cancer patients (dated by TCRdb to 2019 to 2021). This clone showed up just once. What antigen it recognizes has not been identified. No per-base quality is available; no much larger clone lies one base away. The protocol used for the library was the immunoSEQ multiplex PCR assay. The source is immuneACCESS, and TCRdb retained only in-frame sequences with V and J called. Part of the clones is not carried over; for the studies checked, unresolved V genes explain less than half of this, and the remainder is unexplained. This sample gives more than 95,000 clones in total; approximately 92% of them show up just once. The ten largest clones capture 0.58% of the sample. The CDR3 measures 15 amino acids from cysteine to phenylalanine. CDR3 DNA only is kept here, 45 bases in frame from base 1. From a lookup of the germline V gene, CDR1 and CDR2 are KGHSH and LQKENI. Unmatched junction bases come to 4, with V trimmed by 0 bases and J by 3 bases.

The receptor was isolated from a man older than 75 with head and neck cancer. The sequenced sample consisted of PBMCs. The chain uses TRBV18 and TRBJ1-1, with 7 bases aligning to TRBD1. The DNA sequence is as follows: TGTGCCAGCTCACCACCGACAGGGTACGACACTGAAGCTTTCTTT. This codes for CASSPPTGYDTEAFF.